The present T cell receptor (beta chain) was sequenced within a study of post-analysis software for immune sequencing data. The study, taken as a whole, reports: Patients used a few TRBV segments, including TRBV5-6, TRBV5-1 and TRBV20-1, more often than controls.

TCR beta libraries were prepared from cDNA with unique molecular identifiers. TCRdb reprocessed the PCR reads via MiXCR and lists one record per CDR3 protein. The table has hundreds of thousands of distinct CDR3 sequences, around 27% seen once; the top ten hold approximately 0.55%. This clonotype was counted once. As yet, its antigen is unknown. The germline gives CDR1 SQVTM, CDR2 ANQGSEA. With 5 bases removed from V and 6 bases from J, the gap between germline ends came to 10 bases. The CDR3 runs 12 residues. The J gene is TRBJ2-2, the V gene TRBV29-1; the D is unclear. Sequencing was done on a sample of blood. The clonotype was recovered from a girl between 5 and 17 years old with multiple sclerosis. For the CDR3, the DNA is TGCAGCGTTTGGGGTCATGCCGGGGAGCTGTTTTTT. As protein: CSVWGHAGELFF.